This T cell receptor (beta chain) is from a study of chemoradiotherapy in HPV16-positive cancers. With 0 bases removed from V and 9 bases from J, the gap between germline ends came to 8 bases. The CDR3 is 12 amino acids. The germline V gene has CDR1 ENHRY and CDR2 SYGVKD. Study conclusions and caveats: Only a couple of HPV16-positive patients supplied the functional HPV-specificity definition. For HPV16-positive patients, expanding HPV-responsive T cells associated with longer recurrence-free survival. During treatment, candidate HPV-specific clones and E7-related motifs expanded in tumor.

On this clone itself: Antigen: not known.

Clones were read by immunoSEQ multiplex PCR, and TCRdb kept only the in-frame ones, dropping some. The sample includes under 6,500 clones, more than 65% of them seen just once. This chain joins TRBV10-3 and TRBJ1-1; no clear D gene. The source was tumor tissue, collected from a patient who underwent chemoradiotherapy. The source of this sequence is a human donor with HPV-associated anogenital cancer. The CDR3 DNA sequence: TGTGCCATCAGTGAGTCGTCTTCTCAAGCTTTCTTT. Protein: CAISESSSQAFF.